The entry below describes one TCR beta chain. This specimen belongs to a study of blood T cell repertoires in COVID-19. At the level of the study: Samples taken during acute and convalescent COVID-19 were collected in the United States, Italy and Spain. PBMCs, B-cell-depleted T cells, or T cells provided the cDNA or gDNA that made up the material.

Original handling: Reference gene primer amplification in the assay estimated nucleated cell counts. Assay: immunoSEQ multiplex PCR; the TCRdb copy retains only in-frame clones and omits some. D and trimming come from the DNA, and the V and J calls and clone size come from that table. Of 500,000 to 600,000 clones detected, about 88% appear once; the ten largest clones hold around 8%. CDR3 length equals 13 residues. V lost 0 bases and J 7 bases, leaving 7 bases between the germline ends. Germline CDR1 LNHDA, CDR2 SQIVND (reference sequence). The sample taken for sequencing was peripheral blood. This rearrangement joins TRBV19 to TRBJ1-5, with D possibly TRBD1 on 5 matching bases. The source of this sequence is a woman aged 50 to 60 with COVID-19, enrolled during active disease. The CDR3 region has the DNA TGTGCCAGTAGTATAGATGGGGGGCAGCCCCAGCATTTT. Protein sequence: CASSIDGGQPQHF.